This is a list of T cell receptor beta chains from one sample in a study of vaccination and CD4 T cells after COVID-19. Via MiXCR, TCRdb re-called the PCR reads, giving one row per CDR3 protein. The sample records approximately 23,000 distinct CDR3 sequences, 50% being singletons. These receptors have no known antigen. The sequencing used CD4+ T cells from blood, cultured in vitro, collected before SARS-CoV-2 vaccination. The receptor set was obtained from a human donor who received a COVID-19 vaccine. Both conserved end residues are part of each CDR3. Each record gives: D gene, J gene, V gene, clone size, CDR3 DNA, CDR3 protein. D genes are given only for firm matches. Some rows have no size entry. The others give once, few or many, or a class for an expanded clone.

NA,TRBJ2-3,TRBV12-3/TRBV12-4,few,TGTGCCAGCAGTTTAGACCAGGGGCCAACAGATACGCAGTATTTT,CASSLDQGPTDTQYF
NA,TRBJ1-2,TRBV12-3/TRBV12-4,NA,TGTGCCAGCAGTTTGGGGGACGGCTCCCTCGGCTACACCTTC,CASSLGDGSLGYTF
NA,TRBJ2-2,TRBV30,NA,TGTGCCTGGAGTCTTCGACAGAGAGCCGGGGAGCTGTTTTTT,CAWSLRQRAGELFF
TRBD2,TRBJ2-3,TRBV2,NA,TGTGCCAGCAGTGCGACTAGCGGGGGCACAGATACGCAGTATTTT,CASSATSGGTDTQYF
NA,TRBJ1-3,TRBV19,NA,TGTGCCAGTAGTTCAGGCTCTGGAAACACCATATATTTT,CASSSGSGNTIYF
TRBD2,TRBJ2-5,TRBV7-2,few,TGTGCCAGCAGCCCGAGGACTAGCGGACAAGAGACCCAGTACTTC,CASSPRTSGQETQYF
NA,TRBJ2-3,TRBV6-1,few,TGTGCCAGCAGCCCGGCAGATACGCAGTATTTT,CASSPADTQYF
TRBD1,TRBJ2-5,TRBV20-1,NA,TGCAGTGCTAGAGATCGTGGGGGGACAGGGGGTGAGACCCAGTACTTC,CSARDRGGTGGETQYF
NA,TRBJ2-5,TRBV7-9,NA,TGTGCCAGCAGCTTAGAATCTGGGGGGACCCAGTACTTC,CASSLESGGTQYF
NA,TRBJ2-3,TRBV6-2/TRBV6-3,NA,TGTGCCAGCATCAATGGGGTCACAGATACGCAGTATTTT,CASINGVTDTQYF
TRBD1,TRBJ2-1,TRBV20-1,NA,TGCAGTGCCCCGACAGGGAACAATGAGCAGTTCTTC,CSAPTGNNEQFF
NA,TRBJ2-2,TRBV12-3/TRBV12-4,few,TGTGCCAGCAGTCCCGACTCTTCCCCCGGGGAGCTGTTTTTT,CASSPDSSPGELFF
TRBD1,TRBJ1-2,TRBV7-2,few,TGTGCCAGCAGCCGAGGACAGGGCCCCTCGAGGGGAAGTGGCTACACCTTC,CASSRGQGPSRGSGYTF
TRBD1,TRBJ1-1,TRBV30,few,TGTGCCTGGAAAAGGACAGGACTAAACACTGAAGCTTTCTTT,CAWKRTGLNTEAFF
NA,TRBJ2-5,TRBV5-4,NA,TGTGCCAGCAGCCAACCTAGCGCGGGGGAGACCCAGTACTTC,CASSQPSAGETQYF
NA,TRBJ1-5,TRBV2,NA,TGTGCCAGCAGTGGGTCAGGCTTCAATCAGCCCCAGCATTTT,CASSGSGFNQPQHF
TRBD1,TRBJ1-1,TRBV15,few,TGTGCCACCAGCAGAGTCGGCAGGGGGGACACTGAAGCTTTCTTT,CATSRVGRGDTEAFF
NA,TRBJ2-5,TRBV29-1,few,TGCAGCGTTGATTTTCTACAGGACGCAAGGGAGACCCAGTACTTC,CSVDFLQDARETQYF
TRBD1,TRBJ2-4,TRBV28,NA,TGTGCCAGCAGTTTTTCAGGGGGTTGGGCAATGGGCAAAAACATTCAGTACTTC,CASSFSGGWAMGKNIQYF
TRBD2,TRBJ2-1,TRBV5-4,NA,TGTGCCAGCAGCTTGCGGGGGGTCAATGAGCAGTTCTTC,CASSLRGVNEQFF
NA,TRBJ2-7,TRBV10-2,once,TGCGCCAGCAGTGAGGGTGGCAGGACCTACGAGCAGTACTTC,CASSEGGRTYEQYF
NA,TRBJ2-3,TRBV2,NA,TGTGCCAGCAGTAGGACTAGCACAGATACGCAGTATTTT,CASSRTSTDTQYF
NA,TRBJ2-5,TRBV6-1,NA,TGTGCCAGCAGGCCAGAGGTAGGGGAGGAGACCCAGTACTTC,CASRPEVGEETQYF
TRBD1,TRBJ2-2,TRBV6-4,NA,TGTGCCAGCAGTGAAGGGACAGGTCGGGGCACCGGGGAGCTGTTTTTT,CASSEGTGRGTGELFF
NA,TRBJ1-2,TRBV19,NA,TGTGCCAGTAGTATAGCCGCCGGGACATCCTATGGCTACACCTTC,CASSIAAGTSYGYTF
TRBD1,TRBJ1-6,TRBV6-5,few,TGTGCCAGCAGTTACTCGCACAGGGGGACCATTTATAATTCACCCCTCCACTTT,CASSYSHRGTIYNSPLHF
TRBD1,TRBJ1-6,TRBV7-9,NA,TGTGCCAGCAGCCTCCGGGACAGAAATTCACCCCTCCACTTT,CASSLRDRNSPLHF
TRBD1,TRBJ2-5,TRBV7-9,NA,TGTGCCAGCAGCGCAATTGGGTTGGTCGGGGGACAGGGGACCCAGTACTTC,CASSAIGLVGGQGTQYF
NA,TRBJ1-1,TRBV19,NA,TGTGCCAGTAGTATCCGCCGCTTCGGTGGCCGGGGGGGGCAAGAAGCTTTCTTT,CASSIRRFGGRGGQEAFF
TRBD1,TRBJ2-2,TRBV11-2,NA,TGTGCCAGCAGCTTAGTAGTAATAAGGACAGGGAAAAACACCGGGGAGCTGTTTTTT,CASSLVVIRTGKNTGELFF
NA,TRBJ2-5,TRBV20-1,NA,TGCGGTGCTAGGGGGGAGGGAGGGTTGGAGACCCAGTACTTC,CGARGEGGLETQYF
NA,TRBJ2-3,TRBV20-1,few,TGCAGTGCTAGAGATTCCGATACGCAGTATTTT,CSARDSDTQYF
NA,TRBJ2-2,TRBV12-5,NA,TGTGCTAATGCCGTAGGAACCGGGGAGCTGTTTTTT,CANAVGTGELFF
NA,TRBJ2-3,TRBV19,few,TGTGCCAGTAGGTCAGGGGATCAGACAGATACGCAGTATTTT,CASRSGDQTDTQYF
TRBD1,TRBJ1-5,TRBV6-1,NA,TGTGCCAGCAGATGGGACAGGAGCGATTCAGCCCAGCATTTT,CASRWDRSDSAQHF
NA,TRBJ2-2,TRBV11-3,NA,TGTGCCAGCAGCTTGACAGCTAGCACCGGGGAGCTGTTTTTT,CASSLTASTGELFF
TRBD1,TRBJ2-4,TRBV11-1,NA,TGTGCCAGCAGCCGACAGGGGGCGCTAGGAGGCATTCAGTACTTC,CASSRQGALGGIQYF
NA,TRBJ2-2,TRBV10-3,NA,TGTGCCATCAGTGGGTGGAACACCGGGGAGCTGTTTTTT,CAISGWNTGELFF
NA,TRBJ2-4,TRBV15,NA,TGTGCCACCAGCAGCGGGGGACAGAGCCCCAGCACGTGGGTAGCCAAAAACATTCAGTACTTC,CATSSGGQSPSTWVAKNIQYF
NA,TRBJ1-1,TRBV29-1,few,TGCAGTGTCGATAATGAAAGGGACACTGAAGCTTTCTTT,CSVDNERDTEAFF
NA,TRBJ1-2,TRBV3-1,NA,TGTGCCAGCAGCCTCCCGGGCCCCAACTATGGCTACACCTTC,CASSLPGPNYGYTF
NA,TRBJ2-7,TRBV5-5,few,TGTGCCAGCAGCCCGGACGGGGATTCAACCTACGAGCAGTACTTC,CASSPDGDSTYEQYF
TRBD2,TRBJ2-3,TRBV6-1,NA,TGTGCCAGCATACCCCTACGGAGGGCTAGCGGGGGCACAGATACGCAGTATTTT,CASIPLRRASGGTDTQYF
NA,TRBJ1-2,TRBV20-1,few,TGCAGTGCTAGGGGATGGGGGAACTATGGCTACACCTTC,CSARGWGNYGYTF
TRBD1,TRBJ1-2,TRBV2,few,TGTGCCAGCAGTGGGCGAGACAGGGGGCAAAGCGGCTACACCTTC,CASSGRDRGQSGYTF
NA,TRBJ1-1,TRBV4-1,NA,TGCGCCAGCAGCCAAGATTCAGGCTTGAACACTGAAGCTTTCTTT,CASSQDSGLNTEAFF
TRBD1,TRBJ2-1,TRBV27,NA,TGTGCCAGCAGATGGGACAGCCGATCCTACAATGAGCAGTTCTTC,CASRWDSRSYNEQFF
NA,TRBJ2-3,TRBV5-4,few,TGTGCCAGCAGATCTAGCGTCCCTCCCCCCACAGATACGCAGTATTTT,CASRSSVPPPTDTQYF
NA,TRBJ2-5,TRBV9,few,TGTGCCAGCAGCGTCCAGACAGGCTTCCAAGAGACCCAGTACTTC,CASSVQTGFQETQYF